The 3 T cell receptor beta chains listed next were all sequenced from one sample in a study of blood T cell repertoires in COVID-19. The table came from immunoSEQ multiplex PCR; TCRdb's copy has only in-frame clones and leaves some out. The sample lists about 180,000 clones; approximately 85% were seen once. The material sequenced was PBMCs or T cells enriched from blood (not recorded which). All receptors derive from a woman between 18 and 29 years old who had recovered from COVID-19.

The chain carries TRBV11-2 and TRBJ2-2, with TRBD2 as a possible D gene (6 bases). CDR1 is SGHAT and CDR2 is FQNNGV in the germline V gene. Trimming pared 4 bases from V and 0 bases from J, leaving 18 bases between. The CDR3 contains 18 residues. The CDR3 protein is CASSWKPRDWTNTGELFF. Here the CDR3 DNA reads TGTGCCAGCAGCTGGAAACCGCGGGACTGGACGAACACCGGGGAGCTGTTTTTT.

The rearrangement joins TRBV4-1 to TRBJ2-3; 7 bases are shared with TRBD1. V lost 5 bases and J lost 0; bases outside the gene matches: 8. Germline loops: CDR1 MGHRA, CDR2 YSYEKL. This CDR3 is 16 amino acids long. The DNA for the CDR3 is TGCGCCAGCAGCAAGTTGCCGGGACAGAGCACAGATACGCAGTATTTT. Amino acid sequence: CASSKLPGQSTDTQYF.

The chain employs TRBV5-5 and TRBJ2-3, with 10 nucleotides matching TRBD2. Germline trimming cut 6 bases from V and 3 bases from J; bases unmatched to any gene: 4. The CDR3 length is 14 residues. Germline values: CDR1 SGHKS, CDR2 YYEKEE (reference sequence). The DNA of the CDR3 is TGTGCCAGCACCGGGACTAGCGCAACAGATACGCAGTATTTT. This encodes CASTGTSATDTQYF.